The next 31 T cell receptor beta chains were all read from a single sample in a study of beta chain features in type 1 diabetes. Expressed TCRB transcripts were sequenced after all isolated RNA was converted to cDNA. Libraries were prepared by immunoSEQ multiplex PCR; TCRdb keeps only in-frame clonotypes and omits some of them. The table shows 250,000 to 300,000 clones, with 8% occurring only once. Sequenced material: central memory CD4+ T cells from blood. The receptors stem from a woman aged 18-35 years in good health.

This clone was counted a few times. The chain links TRBV11-2 to TRBJ2-7; D is perhaps TRBD2 (5 bases). The CDR3 extends over 12 amino acids. CDR1 and CDR2 (germline): SGHAT, FQNNGV. Trimming removed 2 bases at V and 12 bases at J, with 14 bases between. CDR3 sequence reads: CASSLNLGVVYF. CDR3 coding DNA: TGTGCCAGCAGCTTAAATCTCGGGGTGGTGTACTTC.

This clone was counted only a few times. The chain recombines TRBV29-1 with TRBJ2-5; D might be TRBD2 (6 bases). This CDR3 has 15 residues. Deletions cut 0 bases from V and 7 bases from J, with 18 bases between. Germline assignment: CDR1 SQVTM and CDR2 ANQGSEA. The CDR3 bases are TGCAGCGTTGAAGACGGGTCGGGAGAGGTTGGGACCCAGTACTTC. The encoded protein is CSVEDGSGEVGTQYF.

The V call is TRBV7-8, the J call TRBJ2-7; D is unclear. V was cut by 1 base and J by 2 bases, with 6 bases left in between. The germline V gene has CDR1 SGHVS and CDR2 FQNEAQ. The CDR3 has 13 amino acids. The CDR3 nucleotides read TGTGCCAGCAGCTTAGGCCAGCCCTACGAGCAGTACGTC. Protein: CASSLGQPYEQYV.

This chain joins TRBV11-3 and TRBJ2-3; 9 bases are a match to TRBD2. This CDR3 spans 15 amino acids. The ends lost 5 bases at V and 2 bases at J; junction bases unmatched: 5. Looked up from germline, CDR1 is SGHNT and CDR2 is YENEEA. The CDR3 reads CASSQGTSNTDTQYF. CDR3 bases: TGTGCCAGCAGCCAAGGGACTAGCAACACAGATACGCAGTATTTT.

The V and J genes are TRBV6-5 and TRBJ1-3; D unresolved. V gave up 11 bases and J gave up 0 bases, with 11 bases separating them. This CDR3 region has 13 residues. Germline CDR1 reads MNHEY; CDR2 reads SVGAGI. Here the CDR3 reads CAVGRNSGNTIYF. The DNA of the CDR3 is TGTGCCGTCGGACGGAACTCTGGAAACACCATATATTTT.

This rearrangement joins TRBV7-8 to TRBJ2-7, with 7 bases lining up with TRBD1. Germline assignment: CDR1 SGHVS and CDR2 FQNEAQ. This CDR3 is 18 amino acids long. V was clipped by 1 base and J by 4 bases; unmatched bases: 16. This CDR3 is CASSLGRPGQSSGYEQYV. CDR3 bases: TGTGCCAGCAGCTTAGGTAGACCGGGACAGAGTTCAGGTTACGAGCAGTACGTC.

The V and J genes are TRBV5-1 and TRBJ2-7, with 9 bases lining up with TRBD2. CDR1 and CDR2 from the germline V gene are SGHRS and YFSETQ. The CDR3 totals 16 residues. Trimming removed 0 bases from V and 2 bases from J; junction bases left unmatched: 6. The DNA of the CDR3 is TGCGCCAGCAGCTTGGAGGGTAGCGGGAGACCCTACGAGCAGTACTTC. This encodes CASSLEGSGRPYEQYF.

Points on this clone: A read error likely explains this, since a far larger clone differs by one base. This chain links TRBV5-6 with TRBJ1-3; unclear D gene. Trimming stripped 1 base from V and 4 bases from J, with 3 bases between. Germline assignment: CDR1 SGHDT and CDR2 YYEEEE. This CDR3 is 12 amino acids long. The CDR3 sequence is CASSLPGNTIYF. Written as DNA, the CDR3 is TGTGCCAGCAGCTTGCCCGGAAACACCATATATTTT.

This clone was counted between two and nine times. The rearrangement uses TRBV7-2 and TRBJ1-1; a possible D gene is TRBD1 (6 bases). The germline CDR1 and CDR2 sequences are SGHTA and FQGNSA. V lost 1 base, J lost 4 bases, and 10 bases lay in between. This CDR3 contains 14 residues. This chain's CDR3 is CASSLGLQGTEAFF. The CDR3 DNA reads as TGTGCCAGCAGCTTAGGCCTACAGGGCACTGAAGCTTTCTTT.

This sequence joins TRBV7-9 and TRBJ2-7; 15 positions match TRBD2. The V and J ends lost 5 bases and 6 bases, in that order; junction bases with no gene match: 5. The CDR3 is 15 residues long. The germline CDR1 and CDR2 sequences are SEHNR and FQNEAQ (reference sequence). The DNA for the CDR3 is TGTGCCAGCAGCCCCCCGGGACTAGCGGGAGGCGAGCAGTACTTC. Translated: CASSPPGLAGGEQYF.

A few counts support this clone. The chain links TRBV6-6 to TRBJ1-5, with D uncertain. V was cut by 0 bases and J by 6 bases, with 3 bases left in between. The germline CDR1 and CDR2 sequences are MNHNY and SVGAGI (reference sequence). This CDR3 is 12 amino acids long. The CDR3 here is CASSYSRQPQHF. CDR3 in DNA: TGTGCCAGCAGTTACTCGCGTCAGCCCCAGCATTTT.

This clone occurred a few times. This chain links TRBV5-1 with TRBJ2-1; TRBD1 is a possible D gene (5 bases). Germline CDR1 SGHRS, CDR2 YFSETQ. V lost 0 bases to trimming and J lost 4 bases, with 8 bases between them. The CDR3 spans 14 residues. The CDR3 bases are TGCGCCAGCAGCTTGGATGGGGCGTACAATGAGCAGTTCTTC. This codes for CASSLDGAYNEQFF.

This clone has only a few counts. The V and J genes are TRBV6-5 and TRBJ1-1; D call uncertain. This CDR3 has 15 residues. Trimming stripped 0 bases from V and 5 bases from J, with 13 bases between. Germline CDR1 MNHEY, CDR2 SVGAGI. CDR3 nucleotide sequence: TGTGCCAGCAGTTACTCGAAGGCAGCGTGGACTGAAGCTTTCTTT. It yields the protein CASSYSKAAWTEAFF.

This chain joins TRBV27 and TRBJ2-1; D gene uncertain. This CDR3 has 14 residues. V shed 8 bases and J shed 2 bases, with 13 bases lying between them. CDR1 is MNHEY and CDR2 is SMNVEV in the germline V gene (reference sequence). CDR3 protein: CASRERGAYNEQFF. As DNA, the CDR3 is TGTGCCAGCCGAGAGCGTGGGGCCTACAATGAGCAGTTCTTC.

The rearrangement uses TRBV7-2 and TRBJ1-2, with TRBD1 as a possible D gene (6 bases). This CDR3 spans 15 amino acids. The germline V gene has CDR1 SGHTA and CDR2 FQGNSA. Trimming removed 1 base from V and 3 bases from J, with 12 bases in between. The DNA of the CDR3 is TGTGCCAGCAGCTTAGGTTGGGGGCTTGACTATGGCTACACCTTC. Its translation is CASSLGWGLDYGYTF.

This clone was recorded at least ten times. V is TRBV7-2 and J is TRBJ2-3; D remains unclear. With 5 bases removed from V and 1 base from J, the gap between germline ends came to 13 bases. The CDR3 totals 15 residues. Germline V CDR1 and CDR2: SGHTA, FQGNSA. The CDR3 nucleotides are TGTGCCAGCAGCCTTCGACCGTTGGGCACAGATACGCAGTATTTT. Translated, it gives CASSLRPLGTDTQYF.

This clone was observed a few times. The V and J genes are TRBV6-6 and TRBJ2-5; 8 positions match TRBD1. CDR3 length: 15 residues. With 5 bases clipped from V and 1 base from J, the junction kept 6 bases outside the gene matches. Germline V gene sequence: CDR1 MNHNY, CDR2 SVGAGI (reference sequence). CDR3 nucleotide sequence: TGTGCCAGCAGTGGACAGGGTAGGGGCCAAGAGACCCAGTACTTC. Translating it yields CASSGQGRGQETQYF.

The sample holds a few counts of this clone. V usage is TRBV7-2 and J usage is TRBJ2-7, with 9 bases fitting TRBD1. The CDR3 has 14 residues. V gave up 4 bases and J gave up 3 bases; unmatched junction bases: 4. Germline V gene lookup returns CDR1 SGHTA and CDR2 FQGNSA. Written as DNA, the CDR3 is TGTGCCAGCAGCTCAACGGGACAGGGCTACGAGCAGTACTTC. Encoded protein: CASSSTGQGYEQYF.

The table lists this clone with a few counts. J is TRBJ1-2 and V is TRBV27; TRBD1 agrees at 7 bases. The germline V gene has CDR1 MNHEY and CDR2 SMNVEV (reference sequence). V gave up 8 bases and J gave up 4 bases; unmatched junction bases: 13. The CDR3 sequence is 15 residues long. The CDR3 region is CASRPGGALGYGYTF. The CDR3 region has the DNA TGTGCCAGCCGGCCAGGGGGGGCGCTTGGCTATGGCTACACCTTC.

This clone was found many times. The chain combines TRBV6-5 with TRBJ2-2; D is uncertain. CDR3 length: 13 residues. The V gene lost 6 bases and the J gene lost 2 bases, with 7 bases spanning the gap. Germline V CDR1 and CDR2: MNHEY, SVGAGI. In DNA, the CDR3 is TGTGCCAGCAGACCACCAAACACCGGGGAGCTGTTTTTT. Translation: CASRPPNTGELFF.

This chain joins TRBV4-1 and TRBJ1-3; no reliable D call. The CDR3 contains 13 residues. Trimming left V 1 base short and J 4 bases short, with 5 bases between. Germline V gene lookup returns CDR1 MGHRA and CDR2 YSYEKL. The CDR3, as DNA: TGCGCCAGCAGCCAAGTTACGGGAAACACCATATATTTT. Translated: CASSQVTGNTIYF.

This clone was recorded a few times. This chain links TRBV9 with TRBJ1-1; TRBD1 is a possible D gene (5 bases). Per germline, CDR1 SGDLS and CDR2 YYNGEE. The CDR3 totals 15 residues. V shed 3 bases and J shed 4 bases, with 16 bases lying between them. CDR3: CASSGGNGGGTEAFF. CDR3 nucleotide sequence: TGTGCCAGCAGCGGAGGAAACGGCGGGGGCACTGAAGCTTTCTTT.

This clone was observed a handful of times. CDR3 sequence (DNA): TGTGCCACCAGCACTCAACAGGGGGCCTACGAGCAGTACGTC. It yields the protein CATSTQQGAYEQYV. This chain uses TRBV15 with TRBJ2-7; 8 nucleotides line up with TRBD1. This CDR3 has 14 amino acids. The germline gives CDR1 LNHNV, CDR2 YYDKDF (reference sequence). After removal of 4 bases from V and 2 bases from J, the junction contained 4 bases not matched to a gene.

CDR3 bases: TGTGCCAGCAGTTGGACAGGGACTAGGGCGTCCAATGAGCAGTTCTTC. It specifies CASSWTGTRASNEQFF. The chain recombines TRBV6-5 with TRBJ2-1; D may be TRBD1 or TRBD2 (8 bases each). Germline CDR1 MNHEY, CDR2 SVGAGI. V shed 4 bases and J shed 6 bases, with 19 bases lying between them. The CDR3 has 16 residues.

V usage is TRBV19 and J usage is TRBJ2-2; 7 bases agree with TRBD1. V lost 6 bases, J lost 1 base, and 11 bases stayed unmatched. CDR1 is LNHDA and CDR2 is SQIVND in the germline V gene (reference sequence). The CDR3 sequence is 17 residues long. Here the CDR3 reads CASRPTGFSMNTGELFF. The CDR3 DNA is TGTGCCAGTAGACCGACAGGGTTCTCGATGAACACCGGGGAGCTGTTTTTT.

This clone occurred a few times. The rearrangement links TRBV7-3 to TRBJ1-1, with a possible D match to TRBD1 (5 bases). This CDR3 has 14 amino acids. CDR1 SGHTA and CDR2 FQGTGA come from the germline V gene. V was shortened by 5 bases and J by 10 bases, with 20 bases between the two germline ends. DNA for the CDR3: TGTGCCAGCAGCCTCAGGGAATCCAGTGAGGTAGCTTTCTTT. This encodes CASSLRESSEVAFF.

This clone has a handful of counts. The chain links TRBV4-3 to TRBJ2-3; TRBD1 is a possible D gene (5 bases). Germline V gives CDR1 LGHNA, CDR2 YSLEER. The CDR3 spans 18 residues. V lost 0 bases, J lost 0 bases, and 16 bases lay in between. The CDR3 loop is CASSQESWTPSSTDTQYF. Here the CDR3 DNA reads TGCGCCAGCAGCCAAGAGTCTTGGACACCTTCTAGCACAGATACGCAGTATTTT.

V is TRBV20-1 and J is TRBJ2-3; tentative D call: TRBD2 (6 bases). Germline V gene lookup returns CDR1 DFQATT and CDR2 SNEGSKA (reference sequence). The ends were cut back, 5 bases at V and 6 bases at J, with 9 bases in the middle. The CDR3 length is 11 residues. CDR3 region: CSAGGRDTQYF. Written as DNA, the CDR3 is TGCAGTGCTGGAGGGAGGGATACGCAGTATTTT.

The chain employs TRBV18 and TRBJ2-3, with D possibly being TRBD1 (6 bases). The V end was cut by 4 bases, the J end by 6 bases, with 11 bases between. Germline CDR1 KGHSH, CDR2 LQKENI. The CDR3 runs to 13 residues. The CDR3 spells CASSRNRDDTQYF. The CDR3 DNA is TGTGCCAGCTCACGAAACAGGGACGATACGCAGTATTTT. Complete variable domain (other parts from reference TRBV18 and TRBJ2-3): NAGVMQNPRHLVRRRGQEARLRCSPMKGHSHVYWYRQLPEEGLKFMVYLQKENIIDESGMPKERFSAEFPKEGPSILRIQQVVRGDSAAYFCASSRNRDDTQYFGPGTRLTVL.

The chain couples TRBV7-2 to TRBJ2-5; no clear D gene. This CDR3 is 13 amino acids long. CDR1 and CDR2 from the germline V gene are SGHTA and FQGNSA. V was shortened by 5 bases and J by 5 bases, with 12 bases between the two germline ends. In DNA, the CDR3 is TGTGCCAGCAGCCGCACCTTTGACGAGACCCAGTACTTC. Encoded protein: CASSRTFDETQYF.

There are a few counts of this clone. This rearrangement joins TRBV5-6 to TRBJ2-1; D possibly uses TRBD1 or TRBD2 (5 bases each). This CDR3 spans 17 amino acids. Germline CDR1 is SGHDT and CDR2 is YYEEEE. V was clipped by 0 bases and J by 4 bases, with 17 bases between them. CDR3 bases: TGTGCCAGCAGCTTGGATCGGGGCCCCCTTACTTACAATGAGCAGTTCTTC. Translating gives CASSLDRGPLTYNEQFF.